The 14 T cell receptor beta chains in this list originate from one sample, sequenced in a study of T cells in Graves' hyperthyroidism and ophthalmopathy. RNA transcripts were the template for amplifying TCR beta CDR3 regions. The TCR CDR3 was amplified in a first-round RT-PCR using the HTBI primer set. TCRdb re-called the multiplex PCR reads with MiXCR, one entry per CDR3 protein. Here the sample spans around 400,000 distinct CDR3 sequences, roughly 15% being singletons. The source material was blood. The source of these receptors is a woman in her fifties or sixties with Graves' ophthalmopathy.

This clonotype has only a few counts. The CDR3: CASSYVDEQFF. CDR3 sequence (DNA): TGTGCCAGCAGTTATGTGGATGAGCAGTTCTTC. The chain uses TRBV6-1 and TRBJ2-1; D remains ambiguous. Trimming stripped 5 bases from V and 8 bases from J, with 7 bases between. Germline V gene lookup returns CDR1 MNHNS and CDR2 SASEGT. There are 11 residues in the CDR3.

This sequence joins TRBV7-9 and TRBJ1-2; no reliable D call. From germline, CDR1 is SEHNR and CDR2 FQNEAQ (reference sequence). This CDR3 region has 13 residues. V was pared by 5 bases and J by 8 bases, with 15 bases between. CDR3 region: CASSISVLLGYTF. CDR3 in DNA: TGTGCCAGCAGCATCAGCGTTTTGTTGGGCTACACCTTC.

The genes are TRBV12-5 and TRBJ2-3; 7 bases are shared with TRBD2. Germline trimming cut 1 base from V and 5 bases from J; bases unmatched to any gene: 6. The germline gives CDR1 LGHNT, CDR2 FRNRAP. The CDR3 contains 15 residues. CDR3 nucleotides: TGTGCTAGTGGTTTGGCCTTTGGGGGGGGAGATACGCAGTATTTT. It translates to CASGLAFGGGDTQYF. The variable domain in full, completed from reference TRBV12-5 and TRBJ2-3, reads DARVTQTPRHKVTEMGQEVTMRCQPILGHNTVFWYRQTMMQGLELLAYFRNRAPLDDSGMPKDRFSAEMPDATLATLKIQPSEPRDSAVYFCASGLAFGGGDTQYFGPGTRLTVL.

Concerning this clonotype: Possible read error: a much larger clone is one base away. This chain uses TRBV12-3 or TRBV12-4 with TRBJ2-1; TRBD2 matches 8 bases. The CDR3 extends over 13 amino acids. The CDR3 region is CTSSLREGNEQFF. CDR3 coding DNA: TGTACCAGCAGTTTACGGGAGGGCAATGAGCAGTTCTTC.

This clonotype was found many times. The rearrangement uses TRBV10-3 and TRBJ1-2, with D possibly being TRBD1 (5 bases). The V gene's germline CDR1 is ENHRY and CDR2 SYGVKD. Trimming shortened V by 10 bases and J by 3 bases, and 21 bases separated the two germline ends. The CDR3 consists of 15 residues. The CDR3, as DNA: TGTGCCACCCGGGACGTAACACGGGAGGACTATGGCTACACCTTC. It specifies CATRDVTREDYGYTF.

The chain has TRBV10-3 and TRBJ2-1, with a weak D call TRBD1 (6 bases). V was trimmed by 2 bases and J by 2 bases, leaving 13 bases between them. Germline values: CDR1 ENHRY, CDR2 SYGVKD. This CDR3 is built from 16 residues. The CDR3 loop reads CAISESWDKAYNEQFF. CDR3 nucleotide sequence: TGTGCCATCAGTGAGAGTTGGGACAAAGCCTACAATGAGCAGTTCTTC.

This clonotype was counted at least ten times. This chain uses TRBV30 with TRBJ2-3, with 7 bases that match TRBD1. Trimming removed 5 bases from V and 1 base from J; junction bases left unmatched: 3. Germline V gene data show CDR1 as GTSNPN and CDR2 as SVGIG (reference sequence). The CDR3 contains 13 residues. The chain's CDR3 is CAWDRVGTDTQYF. The CDR3 DNA sequence: TGTGCCTGGGACAGGGTGGGCACAGATACGCAGTATTTT.

This clonotype was counted many times. The rearrangement joins TRBV5-5 to TRBJ2-5; the D gene is possibly TRBD1 (6 bases). The V gene's germline CDR1 is SGHKS and CDR2 YYEKEE (reference sequence). CDR3 length equals 16 residues. V was pared by 0 bases and J by 7 bases, with 19 bases between. The CDR3 DNA follows: TGTGCCAGCAGCTTGGCGCCGGTTTGGGGGCAGGGGACCCAGTACTTC. Its translation is CASSLAPVWGQGTQYF.

V gene TRBV9 combines with J gene TRBJ2-3; maybe TRBD1 (5 bases). CDR1 and CDR2 from the germline V gene are SGDLS and YYNGEE. V was cut by 4 bases and J by 6 bases, with 15 bases left in between. This CDR3 region has 14 residues. The CDR3 DNA follows: TGTGCCAGCAGCCTTCACTGGGGCCAGGATACGCAGTATTTT. This encodes CASSLHWGQDTQYF.

Turning to this clonotype: Possible read error: a much larger clone is one base away. J is TRBJ2-2 and V is TRBV10-1, with D possibly called TRBD1 or TRBD2 (9 bases each). This CDR3 region has 17 residues. CDR1 is WNHNN and CDR2 is SYGVQD in the germline V gene (reference sequence). V was trimmed by 7 bases and J by 4 bases, leaving 22 bases between them. The chain's CDR3 is CASKTGGTSRITGELFF. DNA for the CDR3: TGCGCCAGCAAGACAGGGGGGACTAGCAGGATCACCGGGGAGCTGTTTTTT.

Ten or more counts support this clonotype. The CDR3 loop is CASNDNQETQYF. In DNA form, the CDR3 reads TGTGCCAGCAACGACAACCAAGAGACCCAGTACTTC. The chain joins TRBV6-1 to TRBJ2-5; D call uncertain. Deletions cut 7 bases from V and 0 bases from J, with 6 bases between. This CDR3 has 12 amino acids. Germline CDR1 and CDR2: MNHNS and SASEGT.

This clonotype was seen many times. V and J are TRBV9 and TRBJ2-2; D is unclear. This CDR3 spans 14 amino acids. Trimming left V 5 bases short and J 2 bases short, with 10 bases between. Germline V gene sequence: CDR1 SGDLS, CDR2 YYNGEE. Here the CDR3 DNA reads TGTGCCAGCAGAGCTCTGAGCAACACCGGGGAGCTGTTTTTT. The encoded protein is CASRALSNTGELFF. Full variable domain (outside the CDR3, taken from reference TRBV9 and TRBJ2-2): DSGVTQTPKHLITATGQRVTLRCSPRSGDLSVYWYQQSLDQGLQFLIQYYNGEERAKGNILERFSAQQFPDLHSELNLSSLELGDSALYFCASRALSNTGELFFGEGSRLTVL.

This clonotype was seen only a few times. This chain links TRBV6-1 with TRBJ2-2; the D gene could be TRBD1 or TRBD2 (6 bases each). This CDR3 comprises 15 residues. V was shortened by 6 bases and J by 7 bases, with 18 bases between the two germline ends. The germline gives CDR1 MNHNS, CDR2 SASEGT. CDR3 coding DNA: TGTGCCAGCAGGGACGGGGGCCCCCCAAGCGGGGAGCTGTTTTTT. Residues: CASRDGGPPSGELFF.

This clonotype appeared many times. The genes are TRBV24-1 and TRBJ2-5, with D hard to call. Per germline, CDR1 KGHDR and CDR2 SFDVKD. V was cut by 4 bases and J by 1 base, with 6 bases left in between. This CDR3 has 13 residues. In DNA, the CDR3 is TGTGCCACCAGTGAGGCAGGCCAAGAGACCCAGTACTTC. Translating it yields CATSEAGQETQYF.